The rows below give T cell receptor beta chains drawn from one sample of a study of CD8 T cells in ankylosing spondylitis. TCRdb processed the 5' RACE reads anew with MiXCR; each CDR3 protein has one entry. The table has some 800,000 distinct CDR3 sequences, approximately 10% seen once. Sequenced: blood, either unsorted or a sorted T cell fraction (not recorded which). Every receptor here comes from a male donor with ankylosing spondylitis. Each CDR3 is given with its conserved first and last residue. The order of the fields is V gene, D gene, clone size, J gene, CDR3 DNA, CDR3 protein. A D gene is named only where the DNA matches it firmly. Some rows have no size entry. The others give once, few or many, or a class for an expanded clone.

V gene: TRBV20-1
D gene: -
clone size: -
J gene: TRBJ2-2
CDR3 DNA: TGCAGTGCTAGAGCCCCAGCGGAGGCGAACACCGGGGAGCTGTTTTTT
CDR3 protein: CSARAPAEANTGELFF

V gene: TRBV7-2
D gene: -
clone size: -
J gene: TRBJ2-5
CDR3 DNA: TGTACCAGCAGCTTAAGCCTGGGGCTCGGGGAGACCCAGTACTTC
CDR3 protein: CTSSLSLGLGETQYF

V gene: TRBV20-1
D gene: -
clone size: few
J gene: TRBJ2-5
CDR3 DNA: TGCAGTGCTAGGTCGGGAATCGGAGAGACCCAGTACTTC
CDR3 protein: CSARSGIGETQYF

V gene: TRBV6-1
D gene: TRBD1
clone size: few
J gene: TRBJ1-2
CDR3 DNA: TGTGCCAGCAGGAGGGACAACAGGGGAGGGTATGGCTACACCTTC
CDR3 protein: CASRRDNRGGYGYTF

V gene: TRBV20-1
D gene: TRBD2
clone size: many
J gene: TRBJ2-1
CDR3 DNA: TGCAGTGCTAGAAGACTAGCGGTATACAATGAGCAGTTCTTC
CDR3 protein: CSARRLAVYNEQFF

V gene: TRBV20-1
D gene: -
clone size: many
J gene: TRBJ2-1
CDR3 DNA: TGCAGTGCTACATGGACTGGAAACAATGAGCAGTTCTTC
CDR3 protein: CSATWTGNNEQFF

V gene: TRBV20-1
D gene: TRBD1
clone size: -
J gene: TRBJ1-1
CDR3 DNA: TGCAGTGCTAGGGATGTCCGACAGGGTGGCAGCACTGAAGCTTTCTTT
CDR3 protein: CSARDVRQGGSTEAFF

V gene: TRBV29-1
D gene: -
clone size: few
J gene: TRBJ1-4
CDR3 DNA: TGCAGCGTTGAAGATCGGGGCGTACGCGGAAAACTGTTTTTT
CDR3 protein: CSVEDRGVRGKLFF

V gene: TRBV5-1
D gene: -
clone size: few
J gene: TRBJ2-5
CDR3 DNA: TGCGCCAGCAGCTTGGCCGGCTGGGAGTACTTC
CDR3 protein: CASSLAGWEYF

V gene: TRBV6-5
D gene: TRBD1
clone size: few
J gene: TRBJ2-2
CDR3 DNA: TGTGCCAGCAGTTACAGGGACAGGCGCTTCGGGGAGCTGCTTTTT
CDR3 protein: CASSYRDRRFGELLF

V gene: TRBV29-1
D gene: -
clone size: many
J gene: TRBJ1-1
CDR3 DNA: TGCAGCGTTCCAAAGATGGGCGGCGGGATCACTGAAGCTTTCTTT
CDR3 protein: CSVPKMGGGITEAFF

V gene: TRBV5-1
D gene: -
clone size: many
J gene: TRBJ2-2
CDR3 DNA: TGCGCCAGCAGCTTGGTATGGGGAACCGGGGAGCTGTTTTTT
CDR3 protein: CASSLVWGTGELFF

V gene: TRBV9
D gene: -
clone size: few
J gene: TRBJ1-5
CDR3 DNA: TGTGCCAGCAGCGCAGGGAGAGAGTTTCAGCCCCAGCATTTT
CDR3 protein: CASSAGREFQPQHF